This TCR beta chain was identified during a study of shared clonotypes between healthy human individuals (TCRdb year 2020). Regarding the research as a whole: The cohort included three men and a couple of women between 18 and 49 years of age. To estimate repertoire size and how much clonotype sharing occurs between individuals, the study deeply sequenced the blood TCR repertoires of five healthy adults. To increase sequencing depth and limit assay-specific biases, TCR repertoire library preparation and sequencing were carried out by different laboratories using diverse techniques. Leukapheresis yielded between about 0.9 and 9.5 billion PBMCs per donor. The research as a whole found: Sampling was restricted to blood, and TCR repertoires in tissues likely differ from the TCR repertoires found in blood. Because the study included a small number of donors, the genetic and exposure-history diversity represented was limited. Pairwise subsampling led to the expectation that sequencing depth would affect the degree of clonotype sharing among donors.

The donors were healthy, HIV-negative adults who had no recently reported acute infections or vaccinations. All donors were Caucasian adults living in Nashville, Tennessee, USA. For unsorted samples, some 90 million PBMCs were counted, and genomic DNA was extracted using the QIAamp DNA Blood Mini kit. After blood collection by leukapheresis, PBMCs were isolated using Ficoll-Histopaque density gradient centrifugation and then cryopreserved in the vapor phase of liquid nitrogen. The junction shows trimming of 3 bases on V and 6 bases on J, and the gene matches do not reach 12 bases of it. From cysteine to phenylalanine, the CDR3 is 16 amino acids long. Here the CDR3 DNA is all that survives: 48 bases in frame from base 1. CDR1 is given as GTSNPN and CDR2 as SVGIG, both from the germline V gene (reference sequence). About this clone itself: There is no known antigen for this receptor. Within one base of it there is no much larger clone, and no base qualities were kept.

TCR CDR3 regions were amplified from genomic DNA by multiplex PCR using the deep immunoSEQ assay. Extracted genomic DNA from each cell subset was distributed evenly across all wells of several immunoSEQ 96-well plates, and each plate was treated as a replicate. For unsorted PBMC, approximately 290 ng of genomic DNA, equivalent to tens of thousands of T cell genomes, went into each replicate PCR. Ten immunoSEQ deep assay plates were used to sequence the unsorted PBMC genomic DNA. Purified libraries were quantified with a Qubit 3.0 fluorometer, sized on a Bioanalyzer 2100, and re-quantified with the KAPA Library Quantification kit. Every immunoSEQ 96-well plate was sequenced on a dedicated single-read 150-cycle Illumina NextSeq 550 flow cell. The paper's processing steps were these. The immunoSEQ output contained only junctional sequences without quality scores, so filtering could not match that applied to full-length reads. To assign V/J genes and CDR3, sequences were annotated using PyIR, a Python wrapper for IgBLAST v1.9, with IMGT germline references. Reads with weak V/J assignments (E-value above 1e-6), missing CDR3, stop codons, out-of-frame junctions, or ambiguous translated residues were removed. V3J clonotypes were defined by identical inferred V gene, J gene, and CDR3 amino acid sequence. The percentage overlap between two repertoires was calculated by dividing the number of shared unique clonotypes by the size of the smaller repertoire. Richness of each repertoire was evaluated using RTK rarefaction, the Chao1 estimator, and Recon v2.1 estimates of unobserved clonotypes. TCRdb carries this immuneACCESS record with in-frame sequences only. Its versions omit some clonotypes, under half of them owing to an unresolved V gene in the studies checked, with the rest unexplained. V, J and clone size are those of that table, while D and trimming were read from the DNA. For this sample the table gives 450,000 to 500,000 clones, of which 65% to 85% were detected only once. The top ten clonotypes cover about 13% of the sample.

Here the chain combines TRBV30 and TRBJ2-1; 9 bases in the junction line up with TRBD2. Sequencing was done on a sample of PBMCs. The TCR originated in a woman aged 40 to 49 in good health. Some clones in this sample may be carry-over from other donors' samples. The base sequence is TGTGCCTGGAGGCTGGGCGGGAGGGCGTGGACCAATGAGCAGTTCTTC. Its translation is CAWRLGGRAWTNEQFF.